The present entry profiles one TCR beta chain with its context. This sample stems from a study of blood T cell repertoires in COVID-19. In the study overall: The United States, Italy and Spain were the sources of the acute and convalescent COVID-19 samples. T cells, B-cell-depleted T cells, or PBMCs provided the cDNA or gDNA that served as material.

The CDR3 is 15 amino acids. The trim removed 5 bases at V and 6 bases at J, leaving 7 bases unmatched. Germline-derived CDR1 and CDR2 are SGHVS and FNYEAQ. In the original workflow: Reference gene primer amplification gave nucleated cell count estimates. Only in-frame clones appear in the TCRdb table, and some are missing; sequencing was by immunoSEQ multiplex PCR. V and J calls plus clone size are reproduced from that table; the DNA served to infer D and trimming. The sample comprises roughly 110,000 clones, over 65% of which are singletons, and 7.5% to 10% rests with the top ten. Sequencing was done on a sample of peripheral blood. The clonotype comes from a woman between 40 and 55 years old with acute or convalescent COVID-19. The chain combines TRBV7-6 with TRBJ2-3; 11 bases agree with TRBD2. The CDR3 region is CASSPLAGASDTQYF. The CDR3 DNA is TGTGCCAGCAGCCCACTAGCGGGGGCATCCGATACGCAGTATTTT.